These T cell receptor beta chains were read from a single sample in a study of shared clonotypes between healthy human individuals. TCRdb's table, derived via immunoSEQ multiplex PCR, lists solely in-frame clones and lacks some. The table records some 790,000 clones, about two thirds of them present only once. The source material was memory CD4+ T cells sorted from blood. These receptors all stem from a woman younger than 45 in good health. Each CDR3 is given with its conserved first and last residue. D genes are given only for firm matches. Where a row states a size, it is once, few, many or the class of an expanded clone; other rows omit it.

j_call	d_call	v_call	clone_size	cdr3_aa	cdr3_nt
TRBJ1-3	NA	TRBV27	few	CASSLGPSLSGNTIYF	TGTGCCAGCAGTTTGGGTCCCAGCCTCTCTGGAAACACCATATATTTT
TRBJ2-1	TRBD2	TRBV19	NA	CASRTPAVAGVINEQFF	TGTGCCAGTAGGACCCCAGCGGTTGCGGGAGTGATTAACGAGCAGTTCTTC
TRBJ2-5	TRBD2	TRBV11-3	NA	CASSSRGREETQYF	TGTGCCAGCAGCTCCCGGGGGAGGGAGGAGACCCAGTACTTC
TRBJ1-2	NA	TRBV10-1	NA	CAVPLYYGYTF	TGCGCCGTACCGCTATACTATGGCTACACCTTC
TRBJ2-1	NA	TRBV7-9	NA	CASSSRGGRVNEQFF	TGTGCCAGCAGCTCACGGGGCGGGCGGGTCAATGAGCAGTTCTTC
TRBJ2-5	NA	TRBV5-4	few	CASSIDLEETQYF	TGTGCCAGCAGCATTGACTTGGAAGAGACCCAGTACTTC
TRBJ1-2	NA	TRBV5-4	NA	CASSEGGDNYGYTF	TGTGCCAGCAGCGAAGGGGGTGATAACTATGGCTACACCTTC
TRBJ1-1	NA	TRBV5-1	NA	CASSLVDSRNTEAFF	TGCGCCAGCAGCTTGGTGGACAGCCGCAACACTGAAGCTTTCTTT
TRBJ2-5	NA	TRBV18	NA	CASSRSGGQETQYF	TGTGCCAGCTCACGAAGTGGGGGGCAAGAGACCCAGTACTTC
TRBJ2-2	NA	TRBV5-1	NA	CASSSTPTGELFF	TGCGCCAGCAGCTCTACTCCCACCGGGGAGCTGTTTTTT
TRBJ2-2	TRBD1	TRBV11-2	few	CASSSPTGVNTGELFF	TGTGCCAGCAGCTCCCCTACAGGGGTAAACACCGGGGAGCTGTTTTTT
TRBJ2-6	NA	TRBV5-1	NA	CASSLSLSGANVLTF	TGCGCCAGCAGCCTAAGTTTATCTGGGGCCAACGTCCTGACTTTC
TRBJ2-5	NA	TRBV27	NA	CASSRQPRETQYF	TGTGCCAGCAGTCGCCAACCAAGGGAGACCCAGTACTTC
TRBJ2-1	TRBD2	TRBV5-4	NA	CASSSSGHYNEQFF	TGTGCCAGCTCGTCTAGCGGACACTACAATGAGCAGTTCTTC
TRBJ2-2	NA	TRBV27	once	CASSLKWTANTGELFF	TGTGCCAGCAGTTTAAAGTGGACTGCGAACACCGGGGAGCTGTTTTTT
TRBJ2-5	NA	TRBV5-1	NA	CASSPDRLETQYF	TGCGCCAGCAGCCCCGACAGATTAGAGACCCAGTACTTC
TRBJ2-1	TRBD2	TRBV27	NA	CASSPRLSGSTEQFF	TGTGCCAGCAGTCCCCGCCTTAGCGGGAGTACTGAGCAGTTCTTC
TRBJ2-1	TRBD2	TRBV10-1	once	CASGLAGQDEQFF	TGCGCCAGCGGACTAGCGGGACAAGATGAGCAGTTCTTC
TRBJ2-3	TRBD1	TRBV29-1	NA	CSVRSGGDTQYF	TGCAGCGTTAGGTCAGGGGGAGATACGCAATATTTT
TRBJ1-1	NA	TRBV27	NA	CASSEASLGRSNTEAFF	TGTGCCAGCAGTGAAGCGTCCTTAGGACGGTCAAACACTGAAGCTTTCTTT
TRBJ1-4	NA	TRBV5-1	NA	CASSLGASATNEKLFF	TGCGCCAGCAGCTTGGGGGCTTCGGCAACTAATGAAAAACTGTTTTTT
TRBJ1-5	NA	TRBV28	NA	CASSSGGGAVSQPQHF	TGTGCCAGCAGTTCGGGGGGGGGCGCGGTTAGTCAGCCCCAGCATTTT
TRBJ2-1	NA	TRBV11-2	few	CASSSNPGRSYNEQFF	TGTGCCAGCAGCTCTAATCCAGGGAGGAGCTACAATGAGCAGTTCTTC
TRBJ2-7	NA	TRBV19	NA	CASSSLDSPTYEQYF	TGTGCCAGTAGTAGTTTGGACAGCCCAACCTACGAGCAGTACTTC
TRBJ1-5	NA	TRBV28	NA	CASSAIHLRNQPQHF	TGTGCCAGCAGTGCAATACACCTTCGGAATCAGCCCCAGCATTTT
TRBJ2-7	NA	TRBV2	NA	CASSSISRDYEQYF	TGTGCCAGCAGCTCGATTTCGAGGGACTACGAGCAGTACTTC
TRBJ2-7	NA	TRBV27	NA	CASSYALVGSAREQYF	TGTGCCAGCAGTTATGCCCTAGTAGGGTCCGCCAGAGAGCAGTACTTC
TRBJ2-3	NA	TRBV19	NA	CASSRRGSTSTDTQYF	TGTGCCAGTAGCCGCAGAGGGAGCACTAGCACAGATACGCAGTATTTT
TRBJ2-1	NA	TRBV27	NA	CASSFLTSRTGNEQFF	TGTGCCAGCAGTTTTCTTACTAGCCGTACGGGAAATGAGCAGTTCTTC
TRBJ2-6	NA	TRBV2	NA	CASSVSRSGANVLTF	TGTGCCAGCAGTGTATCTCGTTCTGGGGCCAACGTCCTGACTTTC
TRBJ1-1	NA	TRBV28	NA	CASAGSGGKLNTEAFF	TGTGCCAGCGCGGGTTCCGGGGGCAAATTGAACACTGAAGCTTTCTTT
TRBJ2-5	NA	TRBV21-1	NA	CASSKEFQGYRQETQYF	TGTGCCAGCAGCAAAGAATTTCAGGGTTATAGGCAAGAGACCCAGTACTTC
TRBJ2-1	TRBD2	TRBV7-8	NA	CASSAQAGVSFNEQFF	TGTGCCAGCAGCGCGCAAGCGGGAGTTTCGTTTAATGAGCAGTTCTTC
TRBJ2-7	NA	TRBV6-6	NA	CASRRGDGELYEQYF	TGTGCCAGCAGAAGGGGAGATGGGGAACTCTACGAGCAGTACTTC
TRBJ2-7	TRBD1	TRBV5-4	NA	CASSGQGFEQYF	TGTGCCAGCAGCGGACAGGGGTTCGAGCAGTACTTC
TRBJ1-1	NA	TRBV11-1	NA	CASSPAGTPNTEAFF	TGTGCCAGCAGCCCAGCTGGGACACCTAACACTGAAGCTTTCTTT
TRBJ2-7	NA	TRBV6-5	NA	CASRGSYEQYF	TGTGCCAGCAGAGGAAGCTACGAGCAGTACTTC
TRBJ1-4	TRBD1	TRBV28	once	CASSYPGTAANEKLFF	TGTGCCAGCAGTTACCCAGGGACAGCCGCTAATGAAAAACTGTTTTTT
TRBJ2-7	TRBD2	TRBV10-2	few	CASGRARGEQYF	TGCGCCAGCGGGAGGGCCCGGGGCGAGCAGTACTTC
TRBJ1-2	NA	TRBV4-1	many	CATGWGDPTNYGYTF	TGCGCCACCGGGTGGGGGGATCCTACTAACTATGGCTACACCTTC
TRBJ2-2	NA	TRBV23-1	NA	CASSPPPNRDLNTGELFF	TGCGCCAGCAGTCCACCCCCCAACAGGGACTTGAACACCGGGGAGCTGTTTTTT
TRBJ1-3	NA	TRBV19	NA	CASERIDRDSGNTIYF	TGTGCCAGTGAACGTATTGACCGAGACTCTGGAAACACCATATATTTT
TRBJ1-5	TRBD1	TRBV7-9	NA	CASDRGANQPQHF	TGTGCCAGCGACAGGGGCGCCAATCAGCCCCAGCATTTT
TRBJ1-4	NA	TRBV7-2	few	CASSIGGAGSEKLFF	TGTGCCAGCAGCATAGGCGGGGCGGGAAGCGAAAAACTGTTTTTT
TRBJ2-4	NA	TRBV28	NA	CASTLQGLSFQYF	TGTGCCAGCACACTCCAGGGACTCTCCTTTCAGTACTTC
TRBJ1-2	TRBD1	TRBV27	NA	CASRSSDRGRLGYTF	TGTGCCAGCAGAAGTTCGGACAGGGGGCGCCTTGGCTACACCTTC
TRBJ2-7	TRBD2	TRBV19	NA	CASSLAGWTLREQYF	TGTGCCAGTAGTCTAGCGGGATGGACCCTTCGCGAGCAGTACTTC
TRBJ1-3	NA	TRBV6-5	few	CASSYSTGSSGNTIYF	TGTGCCAGCAGTTACTCAACCGGGAGCTCTGGAAACACCATATATTTT
TRBJ2-7	NA	TRBV10-3	NA	CAISTSGRVYEQYF	TGTGCCATCAGCACCTCAGGGCGGGTCTACGAGCAGTACTTC
TRBJ2-5	NA	TRBV11-1	NA	CASSPGGPETQYF	TGTGCCAGCAGCCCCGGGGGACCAGAGACCCAGTACTTC
TRBJ2-5	NA	TRBV29-1	NA	CSVVVAGTETQYF	TGCAGCGTTGTAGTGGCGGGAACAGAGACCCAGTACTTC
TRBJ2-5	NA	TRBV7-3	NA	CASGSGPPPETQYF	TGTGCCAGTGGAAGCGGTCCGCCCCCAGAGACCCAGTACTTC
TRBJ1-1	NA	TRBV28	NA	CASSFAGDTEAFF	TGTGCCAGCAGTTTCGCGGGGGACACTGAAGCTTTCTTT